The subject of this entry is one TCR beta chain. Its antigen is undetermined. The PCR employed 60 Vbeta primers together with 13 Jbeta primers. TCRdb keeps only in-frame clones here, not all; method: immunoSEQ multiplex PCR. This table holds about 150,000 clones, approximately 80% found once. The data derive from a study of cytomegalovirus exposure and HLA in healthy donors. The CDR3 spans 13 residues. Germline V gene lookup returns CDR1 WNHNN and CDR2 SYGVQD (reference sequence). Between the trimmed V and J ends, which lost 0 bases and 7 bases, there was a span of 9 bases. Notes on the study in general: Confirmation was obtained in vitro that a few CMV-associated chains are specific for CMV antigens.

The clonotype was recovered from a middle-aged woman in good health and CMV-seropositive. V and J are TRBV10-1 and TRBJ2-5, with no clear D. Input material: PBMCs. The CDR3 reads CASSESEVGTQYF. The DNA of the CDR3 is TGCGCCAGCAGTGAGTCTGAGGTCGGGACCCAGTACTTC.